This T cell receptor beta chain was identified during a study of blood T cells in healthy people across ages. Study observations and caveats: Observed TCR beta diversity per million T cells went down as age went up. This fall followed a roughly linear course with age.

Per individual sample, total RNA of at least 5.5 micrograms was extracted. Notes on this clonotype: Its antigen is currently unknown.

Primed by a sample-barcoded 5' primer and a J-beta primer mix, a second PCR proceeded for 7 to 11 cycles. TCRdb independently ran MiXCR on the 5' RACE reads; one entry per CDR3 protein. Of roughly 1.5 million distinct CDR3 sequences detected, 35% to 45% appear once; the ten largest clones hold less than 5%. Germline CDR1 and CDR2: SGHVS and FNYEAQ. CDR3 length equals 14 residues. The V gene end was trimmed by 5 bases and the J gene end by 6 bases; junction bases not matched to a gene: 7. Specimen: blood. The rearrangement uses TRBV7-6 and TRBJ1-1; 9 bases match TRBD1. The clonotype was recovered from a woman younger than 30 in good health. CDR3 bases: TGTGCCAGCAGCCCAGGACAGGGGTTCGCTGAAGCTTTCTTT. Protein: CASSPGQGFAEAFF. Full variable domain (remainder filled in from reference TRBV7-6 and TRBJ1-1): GAGVSQSPRYKVTKRGQDVALRCDPISGHVSLYWYRQALGQGPEFLTYFNYEAQQDKSGLPNDRFSAERPEGSISTLTIQRTEQRDSAMYRCASSPGQGFAEAFFGQGTRLTVV.